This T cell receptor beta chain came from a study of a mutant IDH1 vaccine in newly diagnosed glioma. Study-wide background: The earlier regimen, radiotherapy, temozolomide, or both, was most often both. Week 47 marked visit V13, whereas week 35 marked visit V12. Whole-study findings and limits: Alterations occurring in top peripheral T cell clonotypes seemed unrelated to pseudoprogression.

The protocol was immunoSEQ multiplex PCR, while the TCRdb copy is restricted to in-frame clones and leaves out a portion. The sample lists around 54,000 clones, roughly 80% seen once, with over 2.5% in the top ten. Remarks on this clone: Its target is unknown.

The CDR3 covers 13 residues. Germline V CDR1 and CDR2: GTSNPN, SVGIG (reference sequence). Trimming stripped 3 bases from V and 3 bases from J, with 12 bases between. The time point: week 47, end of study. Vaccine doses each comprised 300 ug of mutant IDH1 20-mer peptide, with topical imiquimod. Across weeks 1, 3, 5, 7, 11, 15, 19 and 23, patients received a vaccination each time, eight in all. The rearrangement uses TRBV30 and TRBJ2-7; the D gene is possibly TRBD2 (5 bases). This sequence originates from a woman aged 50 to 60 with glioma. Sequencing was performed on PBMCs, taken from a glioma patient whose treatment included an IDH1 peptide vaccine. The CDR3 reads CAWSRNRDYEQYF. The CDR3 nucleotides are TGTGCCTGGAGCCGTAATCGGGACTACGAGCAGTACTTC. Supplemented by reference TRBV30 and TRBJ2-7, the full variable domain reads SQTIHQWPATLVQPVGSPLSLECTVEGTSNPNLYWYRQAAGRGLQLLFYSVGIGQISSEVPQNLSASRPQDRQFILSSKKLLLSDSGFYLCAWSRNRDYEQYFGPGTRLTVT.